This T cell receptor beta chain came from a study of blood T cell repertoires in COVID-19. The overall study: Samples representing acute and convalescent COVID-19 were sourced from the United States, Italy and Spain.

Data came from immunoSEQ multiplex PCR; TCRdb stores just in-frame clones and leaves some out. The sample consists of 200,000 to 300,000 clones, roughly 80% of them appearing once. CDR1 and CDR2 from the germline V gene are SGHVS and FNYEAQ. The CDR3 loop spans 17 amino acids. The V and J ends lost 6 bases and 1 base respectively, with 21 bases between them. The receptor was derived from an elderly woman with acute or convalescent COVID-19. The chain combines TRBV7-6 with TRBJ1-1; unclear D gene. Sequencing was carried out using peripheral blood. The DNA of the CDR3 is TGTGCCAGCAGTTCCCGCCGGGAGGGAATTACGAACACTGAAGCTTTCTTT. Translated: CASSSRREGITNTEAFF.